Presented here are 31 T cell receptor beta chains from one specimen sequenced in a study of control samples from healthy donors and cancer patients (dated by TCRdb to the early 2020s). To prepare the library, the immunoSEQ multiplex PCR assay was applied. TCRdb mirrors the immuneACCESS table, restricted to in-frame sequences. Some clones are absent from its copies; in checked studies, under half trace to an unresolved V gene, and the reason for the others is unknown. The sample table lists under 150,000 clones, around 90% of them with a count of one. The ten largest clonotypes hold approximately 10% of the sample. The sequencing sample was made of blood. These receptors all stem from a man aged 25 to 40 in good health.

The J gene is TRBJ2-1, the V gene TRBV11-3; a weak D match, TRBD2 (5 bases). Germline V gene data show CDR1 as SGHNT and CDR2 as YENEEA. Trimming took off 5 bases at V and 4 bases at J, with 18 bases between the two ends. This CDR3 is 16 amino acids long. The CDR3 DNA follows: TGTGCCAGCAGCGGCTCGGTGAGGGCCTTATACAATGAGCAGTTCTTC. Translated, it gives CASSGSVRALYNEQFF.

The J gene is TRBJ2-1, the V gene TRBV9; either TRBD1 or TRBD2 may fit D (5 bases each). From germline, CDR1 is SGDLS and CDR2 YYNGEE. V dropped 0 bases and J dropped 7 bases, with 11 bases sitting between them. The CDR3 sequence is 14 residues long. CDR3 amino acids: CASSVGGLWNEQFF. The CDR3 nucleotides read TGTGCCAGCAGCGTAGGGGGGTTGTGGAATGAGCAGTTCTTC.

The DNA of the CDR3 is TGTGCCAGCATGATTGGGGGGGGGACTACCGACCCTACAGATACGCAGTATTTT. Its translation: CASMIGGGTTDPTDTQYF. The chain combines TRBV28 with TRBJ2-3; the match to TRBD2 covers 7 bases. J gave up 3 bases and V 7 bases, and 19 bases lay outside the gene matches. This CDR3 region has 18 residues. Germline CDR1 is MDHEN and CDR2 is SYDVKM.

This chain joins TRBV9 and TRBJ1-1; D is unresolved. The CDR3 contains 15 residues. V gave up 0 bases and J gave up 2 bases, with 11 bases separating them. The germline CDR1 and CDR2 sequences are SGDLS and YYNGEE. The CDR3 region has the DNA TGTGCCAGCAGCGTAGGGGGAGGGATAAACACTGAAGCTTTCTTT. Translated: CASSVGGGINTEAFF.

The V gene is TRBV28, the J gene TRBJ1-5, with D perhaps TRBD1 (6 bases). CDR3 size: 16 residues. The V end was cut by 3 bases, the J end by 8 bases, with 20 bases between. Germline CDR1 and CDR2: MDHEN and SYDVKM. Written as DNA, the CDR3 is TGTGCCAGCAGTTTTTCACAGGGAGGGATGAAGGAGCCCCAGCATTTT. Its translation: CASSFSQGGMKEPQHF.

The gene calls are TRBV18 and TRBJ2-1; TRBD2 matches 7 bases. The V and J ends lost 6 bases and 0 bases, in that order; junction bases with no gene match: 5. CDR3 length equals 15 residues. In germline, CDR1 is KGHSH, CDR2 LQKENI. The CDR3 here is CASSPSGISYNEQFF. In nucleotides, the CDR3 is TGTGCCAGCTCTCCAAGCGGGATCTCCTACAATGAGCAGTTCTTC.

The genes are TRBV19 and TRBJ2-7; a weak D match, TRBD1 (5 bases). Germline CDR1 reads LNHDA; CDR2 reads SQIVND (reference sequence). This CDR3 comprises 14 residues. The V gene lost 6 bases and the J gene lost 4 bases, with 16 bases spanning the gap. The CDR3 bases are TGTGCCAGTAGCACCGGTTTTTCAGGGTACGAGCAGTACTTC. It codes for CASSTGFSGYEQYF.

V gene TRBV2 combines with J gene TRBJ2-3, with 8 bases matching TRBD1. Germline CDR1 and CDR2: SNHLY and FYNNEI. The CDR3 is made up of 16 amino acids. V lost 7 bases and J lost 1; bases outside the gene matches: 10. The CDR3 coding sequence is TGTGCCAGCACCCTTCGACAGACAGGGGGCACAGATACGCAGTATTTT. Translating it yields CASTLRQTGGTDTQYF.

This chain joins TRBV19 and TRBJ1-2; D possibly corresponds to TRBD1 (5 bases). CDR1 and CDR2 from the germline V gene are LNHDA and SQIVND (reference sequence). Trimming removed 2 bases from V and 8 bases from J, with 12 bases in between. CDR3 length: 13 amino acids. CDR3 protein: CASSIWGLEGYTF. CDR3 DNA: TGTGCCAGTAGTATATGGGGACTTGAGGGCTACACCTTC.

This clone was observed once. This sequence joins TRBV29-1 and TRBJ1-1; 7 bases are shared with TRBD1. The CDR3 consists of 12 residues. Per the germline V gene, CDR1 is SQVTM and CDR2 is ANQGSEA. V was clipped by 7 bases and J by 6 bases; unmatched bases: 8. The CDR3 is CSARDRVAEAFF. CDR3 DNA sequence: TGCAGCGCTCGTGACAGGGTCGCTGAAGCTTTCTTT.

V is TRBV28 and J is TRBJ1-2; D is unresolved. V was shortened by 1 base and J by 4 bases, with 7 bases between the two germline ends. In germline, CDR1 is MDHEN, CDR2 SYDVKM. The length of the CDR3 is 13 residues. The CDR3 nucleotides are TGTGCCAGCAGTTTATTGGGTATCTATGGCTACACCTTC. It is translated as CASSLLGIYGYTF.

The J gene is TRBJ1-6, the V gene TRBV6-5, with D hard to call. The CDR3 covers 14 residues. Trimming removed 5 bases from V and 7 bases from J, with 12 bases in between. Germline CDR1 is MNHEY and CDR2 is SVGAGI. CDR3 DNA: TGTGCCAGCAGTAACTTTGAGGGAAATTCACCCCTCCACTTT. Translation gives CASSNFEGNSPLHF.

The chain combines TRBV13 with TRBJ1-2; the match to TRBD1 covers 9 bases. Trimming took 5 bases from V and 14 from J; bases not matched to a gene: 9. The CDR3 consists of 12 residues. The germline V gene encodes CDR1 PRHDT and CDR2 FYEKMQ (reference sequence). CDR3 residues: CASSLGQGKATF. The CDR3 DNA sequence: TGTGCCAGCAGCCTTGGACAGGGGAAGGCGACCTTC.

J is TRBJ2-7 and V is TRBV10-2; maybe TRBD1 (5 bases). This CDR3 contains 13 residues. V was trimmed by 2 bases and J by 4 bases, leaving 9 bases between them. The germline gives CDR1 WSHSY, CDR2 SAAADI. The CDR3 sequence is CASSEDTGYEQYF. The CDR3 region has the DNA TGCGCCAGCAGTGAGGACACAGGTTACGAGCAGTACTTC.

This clone is a singleton in its sample. The CDR3 bases are TGCAGCGCGGAAGGAACGGGGAACACTGAAGCTTTCTTT. It codes for CSAEGTGNTEAFF. The chain carries TRBV29-1 and TRBJ1-1, with D uncertain. V was cut by 7 bases and J by 1 base, with 13 bases left in between. Germline CDR1 is SQVTM and CDR2 is ANQGSEA. This CDR3 is 13 amino acids long.

V and J are TRBV19 and TRBJ1-5, with 10 bases aligning to TRBD1. CDR1 is LNHDA and CDR2 is SQIVND in the germline V gene (reference sequence). This CDR3 is 17 amino acids long. J lost 2 bases, V lost 4 bases, and 8 bases had no gene match. CDR3 region: CASSRPAGTGGNQPQHF. DNA of the CDR3: TGTGCCAGTAGTAGACCCGCCGGGACAGGGGGCAATCAGCCCCAGCATTTT. Full variable domain (missing parts from reference TRBV19 and TRBJ1-5): DGGITQSPKYLFRKEGQNVTLSCEQNLNHDAMYWYRQDPGQGLRLIYYSQIVNDFQKGDIAEGYSVSREKKESFPLTVTSAQKNPTAFYLCASSRPAGTGGNQPQHFGDGTRLSIL.

On this clone itself: A much larger clone differs from this one at a single base, so this may be a read error. The chain has TRBV3-1 (or the pseudogene TRBV3-2) and TRBJ1-1; the D is unclear. The germline gives CDR1 LGHDT, CDR2 YNNKEL (reference sequence). The CDR3 runs 14 residues. Trimming pared 1 base from V and 3 bases from J, leaving 9 bases between. The CDR3: CASSQGDTHTEAFF. In DNA form, the CDR3 reads TGTGCCAGCAGCCAAGGCGACACCCACACTGAAGCTTTCTTT.

This chain links TRBV5-1 with TRBJ2-2; possibly TRBD2 for D (5 bases). CDR3 length equals 14 residues. Germline V gene sequence: CDR1 SGHRS, CDR2 YFSETQ. The V gene lost 6 bases and the J gene lost 0 bases, with 9 bases spanning the gap. The CDR3 sequence is CASTLGANTGELFF. DNA of the CDR3: TGCGCCAGCACCCTGGGAGCGAACACCGGGGAGCTGTTTTTT.

The chain combines TRBV6-2 or TRBV6-3 with TRBJ2-1, with no clear D. With 0 bases removed from V and 3 bases from J, the gap between germline ends came to 0 bases. The CDR3 contains 12 residues. From germline, CDR1 is MNHEY and CDR2 SVGEGT. The CDR3 loop reads CASSYSYNEQFF. CDR3 DNA: TGTGCCAGCAGTTACTCCTACAATGAGCAGTTCTTC.

The chain is built from TRBV6-2 or TRBV6-3 and TRBJ2-1; TRBD1 matches 9 bases. The CDR3 runs to 16 residues. J gave up 2 bases and V 2 bases, and 4 bases lay outside the gene matches. From germline, CDR1 is MNHEY and CDR2 SVGEGT. As DNA, the CDR3 is TGTGCCAGCAGTTACCGGGGACAGGGCCCCTACAATGAGCAGTTCTTC. As protein: CASSYRGQGPYNEQFF.

The chain uses TRBV28 and TRBJ2-7; no reliable D call. V gave up 1 base and J gave up 3 bases, with 1 base separating them. The CDR3 is 11 amino acids. Germline loops: CDR1 MDHEN, CDR2 SYDVKM. The CDR3 DNA sequence: TGTGCCAGCAGTTTATACTACGAGCAGTACTTC. Translation: CASSLYYEQYF.

The chain carries TRBV29-1 and TRBJ1-1; 7 nucleotides agree with TRBD1. CDR1 is SQVTM and CDR2 is ANQGSEA in the germline V gene. J was trimmed by 0 bases and V by 7 bases; bases with no gene match: 5. The CDR3 is 13 residues long. For the CDR3, the DNA is TGCAGCGCCCCGGGACAGCTGAACACTGAAGCTTTCTTT. Its translation is CSAPGQLNTEAFF.

The V call is TRBV5-1, the J call TRBJ1-4; D is ambiguous. The CDR3 sequence is 13 residues long. Trimming pared 2 bases from V and 8 bases from J, leaving 10 bases between. The germline CDR1 and CDR2 sequences are SGHRS and YFSETQ. The CDR3 loop is CASSLGPGEKLFF. For the CDR3, the DNA is TGCGCCAGCAGCTTAGGACCTGGGGAAAAACTGTTTTTT.

The CDR3 spells CASSLRRESYGYTF. The CDR3 nucleotides are TGTGCCAGCAGTTTAAGGAGGGAATCCTATGGCTACACCTTC. This chain links TRBV27 with TRBJ1-2; D is unclear. The CDR3 runs to 14 residues. The V end lost 2 bases, the J end lost 4 bases, and 11 bases lay between the germline ends. CDR1 is MNHEY, CDR2 SMNVEV, per germline (reference sequence).

This clone was found once. This chain connects TRBV28 to TRBJ1-4; 9 bases are shared with TRBD1. The CDR3 is 14 residues long. The germline gives CDR1 MDHEN, CDR2 SYDVKM. The ends lost 3 bases at V and 6 bases at J; junction bases unmatched: 2. The CDR3 nucleotides read TGTGCCAGCAGTTTTCGGACAGGGGATGAAAAACTGTTTTTT. It yields the protein CASSFRTGDEKLFF. The full variable domain, its missing parts supplied by reference TRBV28 and TRBJ1-4, is DVKVTQSSRYLVKRTGEKVFLECVQDMDHENMFWYRQDPGLGLRLIYFSYDVKMKEKGDIPEGYSVSREKKERFSLILESASTNQTSMYLCASSFRTGDEKLFFGSGTQLSVL.

The chain employs TRBV2 and TRBJ1-2; 10 positions match TRBD1. The CDR3 length is 14 residues. With V trimmed by 7 bases and J by 7 bases, 9 bases remained unmatched. Germline-derived CDR1 and CDR2 are SNHLY and FYNNEI. The CDR3 coding sequence is TGTGCCAGCATCGGGACAGGGGAGTTCGGTGGCTACACCTTC. It encodes CASIGTGEFGGYTF.

CDR3 sequence reads: CASSLKRTSGSHNEQFF. The CDR3 nucleotides are TGTGCCAGCAGCCTAAAAAGGACTAGCGGGAGCCACAATGAGCAGTTCTTC. The chain recombines TRBV7-8 with TRBJ2-1; 13 bases are a match to TRBD2. J was trimmed by 5 bases and V by 5 bases; bases with no gene match: 9. The germline gives CDR1 SGHVS, CDR2 FQNEAQ. The CDR3 spans 17 residues.

The rearrangement uses TRBV11-2 and TRBJ2-3; D may be TRBD2 (6 bases). The V end was cut by 0 bases, the J end by 3 bases, with 7 bases between. This CDR3 contains 14 residues. Germline CDR1 reads SGHAT; CDR2 reads FQNNGV. CDR3 DNA sequence: TGTGCCAGCAGCTTAGATCGGGGGACAGATACGCAGTATTTT. Translated, it gives CASSLDRGTDTQYF.

The V call is TRBV29-1, the J call TRBJ1-6, with a weak D call TRBD1 (5 bases). There are 14 residues in the CDR3. V was cut by 4 bases and J by 6 bases, with 13 bases left in between. Germline CDR1 and CDR2: SQVTM and ANQGSEA. The CDR3 is CSVGFGQGNSPLHF. The CDR3 nucleotides are TGCAGCGTTGGCTTTGGGCAGGGTAATTCACCCCTCCACTTT.

This chain links TRBV13 with TRBJ1-1; D is perhaps TRBD1 (5 bases). V lost 2 bases to trimming and J lost 4 bases, with 11 bases between them. Germline V gene sequence: CDR1 PRHDT, CDR2 FYEKMQ (reference sequence). This CDR3 has 14 amino acids. The DNA for the CDR3 is TGTGCCAGCAGCTTAAGTAAGGGGAGCACTGAAGCTTTCTTT. It specifies CASSLSKGSTEAFF. The whole variable domain, remainder taken from reference TRBV13 and TRBJ1-1, is AAGVIQSPRHLIKEKRETATLKCYPIPRHDTVYWYQQGPGQDPQFLISFYEKMQSDKGSIPDRFSAQQFSDYHSELNMSSLELGDSALYFCASSLSKGSTEAFFGQGTRLTVV.

The chain couples TRBV6-2 or TRBV6-3 to TRBJ1-5, with a possible D match to TRBD1 (5 bases). Germline V gene sequence: CDR1 MNHEY, CDR2 SVGEGT. Trimming stripped 6 bases from V and 9 bases from J, with 15 bases between. The CDR3 has 13 amino acids. The CDR3 coding sequence is TGTGCCAGCAGCGACAGAGGGCGAGGGCCCCAGCATTTT. Translated, it gives CASSDRGRGPQHF.